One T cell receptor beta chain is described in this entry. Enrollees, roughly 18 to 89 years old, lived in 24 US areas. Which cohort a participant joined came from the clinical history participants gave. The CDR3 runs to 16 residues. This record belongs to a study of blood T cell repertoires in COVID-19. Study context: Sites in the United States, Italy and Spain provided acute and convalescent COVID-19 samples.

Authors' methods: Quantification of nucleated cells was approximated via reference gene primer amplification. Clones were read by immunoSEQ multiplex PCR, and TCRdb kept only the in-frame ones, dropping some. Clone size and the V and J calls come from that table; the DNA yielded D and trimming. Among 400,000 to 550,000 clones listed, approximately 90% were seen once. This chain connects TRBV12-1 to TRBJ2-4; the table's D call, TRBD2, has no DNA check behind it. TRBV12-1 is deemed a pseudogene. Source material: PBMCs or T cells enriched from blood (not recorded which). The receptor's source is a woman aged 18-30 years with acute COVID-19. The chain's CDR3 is CASSFLREVAKNIQYF. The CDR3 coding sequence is TGTGCCAGCAGCTTTTTACGGGAGGTGGCCAAAAACATTCAGTACTTC.